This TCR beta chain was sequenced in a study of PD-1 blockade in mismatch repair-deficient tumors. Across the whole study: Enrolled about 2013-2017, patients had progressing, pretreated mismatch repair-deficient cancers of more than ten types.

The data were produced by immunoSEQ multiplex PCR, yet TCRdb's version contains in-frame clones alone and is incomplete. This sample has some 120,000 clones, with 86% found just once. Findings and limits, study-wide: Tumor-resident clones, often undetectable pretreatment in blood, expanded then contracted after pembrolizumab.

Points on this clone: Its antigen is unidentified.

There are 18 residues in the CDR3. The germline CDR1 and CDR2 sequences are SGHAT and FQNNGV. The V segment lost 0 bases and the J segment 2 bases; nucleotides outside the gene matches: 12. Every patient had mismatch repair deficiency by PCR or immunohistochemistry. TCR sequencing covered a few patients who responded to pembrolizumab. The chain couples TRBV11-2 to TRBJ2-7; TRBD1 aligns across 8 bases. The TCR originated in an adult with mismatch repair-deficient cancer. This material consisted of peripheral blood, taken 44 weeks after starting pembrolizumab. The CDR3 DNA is TGTGCCAGCAGCTTAGAATGGGTGGGTACAGGGGGAACCTACGAGCAGTACTTC. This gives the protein CASSLEWVGTGGTYEQYF. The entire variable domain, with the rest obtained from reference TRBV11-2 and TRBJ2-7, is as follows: EAGVAQSPRYKIIEKRQSVAFWCNPISGHATLYWYQQILGQGPKLLIQFQNNGVVDDSQLPKDRFSAERLKGVDSTLKIQPAKLEDSAVYLCASSLEWVGTGGTYEQYFGPGTRLTVT.